This TCR beta chain derives from a study of T cells in tumors after PD-1 blockade. The CDR3 extends over 16 amino acids. CDR1 is MDHEN and CDR2 is SYDVKM in the germline V gene. The V and J ends lost 5 bases and 4 bases respectively, with 18 bases between them. Profiling relied on immunoSEQ multiplex PCR, and the TCRdb table lists in-frame clones only, not all of them. The table lists tens of thousands of clones, around 85% of them singletons, with about 9.3% in the top ten. Sequencing used PBMCs, obtained before anti-PD-1 therapy. The clonotype originates from a human donor with advanced basal cell or squamous cell carcinoma (not recorded which). The gene calls are TRBV28 and TRBJ2-1; perhaps TRBD1 as D (6 bases). The CDR3 loop reads CASSRWGTRPYNEQFF. CDR3 in DNA: TGTGCCAGCAGTCGCTGGGGGACACGACCTTACAATGAGCAGTTCTTC.